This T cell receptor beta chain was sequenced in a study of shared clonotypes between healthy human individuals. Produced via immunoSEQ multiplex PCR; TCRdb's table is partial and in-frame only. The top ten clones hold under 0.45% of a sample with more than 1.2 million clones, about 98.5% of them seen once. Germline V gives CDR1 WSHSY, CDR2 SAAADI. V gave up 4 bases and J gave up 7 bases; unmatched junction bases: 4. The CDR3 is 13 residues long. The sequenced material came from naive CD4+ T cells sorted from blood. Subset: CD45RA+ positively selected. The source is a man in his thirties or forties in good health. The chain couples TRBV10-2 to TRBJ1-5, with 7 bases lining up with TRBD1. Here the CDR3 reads CASSADRVQPQHF. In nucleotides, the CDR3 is TGCGCCAGCAGTGCAGACAGGGTCCAGCCCCAGCATTTT.